The 20 T cell receptor beta chains below were found in one sample sequenced in a study of blood T cell repertoires in COVID-19. Here immunoSEQ multiplex PCR was the method, and the copy in TCRdb shows in-frame clones only, minus some. The sample includes some 400,000 clones, about 87% seen only once; the top ten take approximately 1.3%. Sequencing used PBMCs or T cells enriched from blood (not recorded which). These receptor sequences come from a young man who had recovered from COVID-19.

The CDR3 DNA reads TGTGCCAGCAGCCAGAGACAGGGGGGGACCCCCTACTTC. Encoded protein: CASSQRQGGTPYF. The V call is TRBV3-1 (or the pseudogene TRBV3-2), the J call TRBJ2-7; the match to TRBD1 covers 9 bases. J gave up 13 bases and V 3 bases, and 10 bases lay outside the gene matches. CDR1 and CDR2 (germline): LGHDT, YNNKEL (reference sequence). CDR3 length: 13 residues.

The V call is TRBV7-9, the J call TRBJ1-3; D possibly corresponds to TRBD1 (6 bases). Germline assignment: CDR1 SEHNR and CDR2 FQNEAQ (reference sequence). CDR3 length: 14 residues. The V gene lost 5 bases and the J gene lost 0 bases, with 8 bases spanning the gap. The CDR3 DNA is TGTGCCAGCAGCGGGGACACCTCTGGAAACACCATATATTTT. Its translation is CASSGDTSGNTIYF.

This clone was observed a single time. This chain joins TRBV5-4 and TRBJ2-1; 12 nucleotides align to TRBD2. CDR1 is SGHNT and CDR2 is YYREEE in the germline V gene (reference sequence). There are 16 residues in the CDR3. V shed 3 bases, J shed 7 bases, and the junction held 8 bases outside the gene matches. CDR3 loop: CASSWTSGAGYNEQFF. The CDR3 DNA is TGTGCCAGCAGCTGGACTAGCGGGGCCGGTTATAATGAGCAGTTCTTC.

This clone was seen once. The genes are TRBV4-1 and TRBJ1-2; D is perhaps TRBD1 (6 bases). The CDR3 has 14 amino acids. Germline CDR1 reads MGHRA; CDR2 reads YSYEKL. Trimming removed 3 bases at V and 0 bases at J, with 8 bases between. The CDR3 DNA reads TGCGCCAGCAGCCACACAGGGACTAACTATGGCTACACCTTC. Protein product: CASSHTGTNYGYTF.

The chain couples TRBV4-1 to TRBJ2-7; no firm D call. This CDR3 spans 13 amino acids. CDR1 is MGHRA, CDR2 YSYEKL, per germline. The ends were cut back, 4 bases at V and 6 bases at J, with 13 bases in the middle. CDR3 DNA: TGCGCCAGCAGCCCCTTATGGGCCACCGAGCAGTACTTC. Translating gives CASSPLWATEQYF.

The chain joins TRBV19 to TRBJ2-1; D may be TRBD1 (5 bases). The CDR3 covers 15 residues. The ends were cut back, 3 bases at V and 5 bases at J, with 14 bases in the middle. Germline assignment: CDR1 LNHDA and CDR2 SQIVND (reference sequence). CDR3 loop: CASSILTGRDNEQFF. CDR3 nucleotide sequence: TGTGCCAGTAGTATTTTAACAGGAAGAGACAATGAGCAGTTCTTC.

The chain recombines TRBV2 with TRBJ2-7; D is undetermined. Germline CDR1 reads SNHLY; CDR2 reads FYNNEI. V lost 0 bases to trimming and J lost 2 bases, with 5 bases between them. The CDR3 contains 13 residues. CDR3 DNA sequence: TGTGCCAGCAGTGAAGCCTTCGCCTACGAGCAGTACTTC. Translation gives CASSEAFAYEQYF.

This sequence joins TRBV5-1 and TRBJ1-1; weak D call: TRBD1 (5 bases). CDR1 and CDR2 from the germline V gene are SGHRS and YFSETQ. With 7 bases removed from V and 10 bases from J, the gap between germline ends came to 20 bases. This CDR3 region has 13 residues. CDR3 in DNA: TGCGCCAGCTCCGACAGAGCCCCGAATTTAGCTTTCTTT. Translating gives CASSDRAPNLAFF.

V usage is TRBV4-1 and J usage is TRBJ2-1; D not certain. The length of the CDR3 is 15 residues. Trimming shortened V by 1 base and J by 0 bases, and 7 bases separated the two germline ends. CDR1 MGHRA and CDR2 YSYEKL come from the germline V gene. DNA of the CDR3: TGCGCCAGCAGCCAAGGCGGCCTCTCCTACAATGAGCAGTTCTTC. Amino acid sequence: CASSQGGLSYNEQFF.

The chain couples TRBV27 to TRBJ1-1, with 8 bases lining up with TRBD1. V lost 5 bases, J lost 1 base, and 3 bases stayed unmatched. Germline V lookup: CDR1 MNHEY, CDR2 SMNVEV (reference sequence). The CDR3 consists of 14 residues. The CDR3 nucleotides are TGTGCCAGCAGTCCTGGGACAGGGAACACTGAAGCTTTCTTT. Encoded protein: CASSPGTGNTEAFF.

The chain couples TRBV6-5 to TRBJ1-5; D possibly corresponds to TRBD1 (5 bases). V lost 1 base and J lost 6, with 7 bases in between. CDR3 size: 13 residues. Germline values: CDR1 MNHEY, CDR2 SVGAGI. The CDR3 protein is CASSYLRGQPQHF. Written as DNA, the CDR3 is TGTGCCAGCAGTTACTTAAGGGGTCAGCCCCAGCATTTT.

The chain uses TRBV19 and TRBJ1-6, with 8 bases aligning to TRBD1. J gave up 9 bases and V 4 bases, and 8 bases lay outside the gene matches. The CDR3 totals 15 residues. In germline, CDR1 is LNHDA, CDR2 SQIVND (reference sequence). CDR3 in amino acids: CASSSQQGEGSPLHF. In DNA, the CDR3 is TGTGCCAGTAGTAGTCAACAGGGGGAGGGTTCACCCCTCCACTTT.

The J gene is TRBJ1-1, the V gene TRBV3-1 (or the pseudogene TRBV3-2), with D perhaps TRBD1 (6 bases). Germline V gene lookup returns CDR1 LGHDT and CDR2 YNNKEL (reference sequence). V was shortened by 5 bases and J by 2 bases, with 12 bases between the two germline ends. The CDR3 length is 14 residues. The CDR3 protein is CASSYLQGNTEAFF. CDR3 DNA sequence: TGTGCCAGCAGCTACCTACAGGGTAACACTGAAGCTTTCTTT.

This clone was found once. The chain uses TRBV24-1 and TRBJ2-3; no reliable D call. The CDR3 is made up of 13 amino acids. Between the trimmed V and J ends, which lost 2 bases and 5 bases, there was a span of 7 bases. Germline-derived CDR1 and CDR2 are KGHDR and SFDVKD. The CDR3 coding sequence is TGTGCCACCAGTGATTACACCTTAGATACGCAGTATTTT. It specifies CATSDYTLDTQYF.

This sequence joins TRBV7-6 and TRBJ1-3; the match to TRBD1 covers 8 bases. V was clipped by 1 base and J by 4 bases; unmatched bases: 9. The germline gives CDR1 SGHVS, CDR2 FNYEAQ. The CDR3 has 17 amino acids. DNA of the CDR3: TGTGCCAGCAGCTTAGAAATGGCAGGGGGCCAAGGAAACACCATATATTTT. Its protein product is CASSLEMAGGQGNTIYF. Supplemented by reference TRBV7-6 and TRBJ1-3, the full variable domain reads GAGVSQSPRYKVTKRGQDVALRCDPISGHVSLYWYRQALGQGPEFLTYFNYEAQQDKSGLPNDRFSAERPEGSISTLTIQRTEQRDSAMYRCASSLEMAGGQGNTIYFGEGSWLTVV.

This clone turned up a few times. The rearrangement uses TRBV19 and TRBJ1-3, with a tentative D call TRBD1 (5 bases). Germline loops: CDR1 LNHDA, CDR2 SQIVND (reference sequence). This CDR3 is built from 16 residues. Deletions cut 6 bases from V and 0 bases from J, with 15 bases between. Here the CDR3 reads CASSPRQLLSGNTIYF. CDR3 sequence (DNA): TGTGCCAGTAGCCCGAGACAGCTCCTCTCTGGAAACACCATATATTTT.

The rearrangement uses TRBV27 and TRBJ1-1, with D possibly being TRBD1 (6 bases). The V end lost 6 bases, the J end lost 4 bases, and 18 bases lay between the germline ends. CDR1 is MNHEY and CDR2 is SMNVEV in the germline V gene (reference sequence). The CDR3 covers 15 residues. The chain's CDR3 is CASRDGGPPGTEAFF. Here the CDR3 DNA reads TGTGCCAGCAGGGACGGGGGGCCCCCTGGCACTGAAGCTTTCTTT.

The chain is built from TRBV18 and TRBJ2-3, with D unclear. The V and J ends lost 3 bases and 2 bases respectively, with 12 bases between them. Germline CDR1 is KGHSH and CDR2 is LQKENI. The CDR3 length is 15 residues. The CDR3 bases are TGTGCCAGCTCACCTTGGAGCCCTCCCACAGATACGCAGTATTTT. Translating it yields CASSPWSPPTDTQYF.

The CDR3 region has the DNA TGTGCCAGCAGCTTGATTACTAGCGGGGTTAATGAGCAGTTCTTC. This gives the protein CASSLITSGVNEQFF. The rearrangement joins TRBV5-4 to TRBJ2-1; TRBD2 matches at 10 bases. J gave up 7 bases and V 1 base, and 5 bases lay outside the gene matches. There are 15 residues in the CDR3. Germline V gene sequence: CDR1 SGHNT, CDR2 YYREEE (reference sequence).

This clone appeared once. This chain links TRBV2 with TRBJ1-5; D is possibly TRBD1 (6 bases). CDR1 and CDR2 (germline): SNHLY, FYNNEI. Trimming took off 2 bases at V and 1 base at J, with 12 bases between the two ends. The CDR3 is 16 residues long. CDR3 residues: CASSEQGIGSNQPQHF. CDR3 nucleotide sequence: TGTGCCAGCAGTGAACAGGGGATTGGCAGCAATCAGCCCCAGCATTTT.